The text below deals with one T cell receptor beta chain. In this sample, this clonotype turned up many times. Its recognized antigen is unknown. Per-base quality was not reported, and no clone a single base away is much larger than it. Its CDR3 holds 13 amino acids, cysteine through phenylalanine. The DNA shown is the 39-base CDR3, in frame from base 1. Based on the germline V gene (reference sequence), the CDR1 and CDR2 sequences are DFQATT and SNEGSKA. The germline ends are 10 bases apart after V is trimmed by 3 bases and J by 2 bases. Set within a cohort of healthcare workers in London, UK, this nested case-control study involved weekly PCR testing of nasopharyngeal swabs along with blood sampling. Healthcare workers were enrolled in the week of the UK lockdown, from 23 to 31 March 2020, and were followed every week for up to roughly 16 weeks. The data originate from a study of early T cells in non-severe SARS-CoV-2 infection (dated by TCRdb to 2020 to 2023). Background for the entire study: Because TCR sequencing was done on bulk RNA from unsorted whole blood, the alpha and beta chains could not be paired. What the study reported, not specific to this receptor: VDJdb matching was skewed toward anti-spike CD8 responses, so virus-specific expansions were likely underestimated and private and CD4 specificities were missed.

Library method: 5' RACE. Sequencing took place on a NextSeq 500. To correct for sequencing error and PCR bias, the TCR library protocol tagged individual cDNA molecules with unique molecular identifiers. Both TCR alpha and beta chains were sequenced, and tight co-correlation was observed between alpha and beta sequence abundances in each sample. The authors' analysis ran thus. V gene, J gene and CDR3 annotation of TCR sequences was performed with Decombinator V4. TCRs were defined as expanded if a significant change between any two time points was detected under a Poisson model with p below 0.0001. TCR abundances were normalised to the total number of TCRs sequenced per sample and were expressed as counts per million. TRAV1-2 paired with TRAJ12, TRAJ20 or TRAJ33 defined MAIT TCRs, while TRAV10 paired with TRAJ18 defined iNKT TCRs. VDJdb, accessed 1 November 2021, was searched for CMV, EBV and SARS-CoV-2 annotated TCRs, with TCRs annotated for multiple antigens excluded. The raw public reads went through TCRdb reprocessing: fastp at Q25, MiXCR clone calling, in-frame beta chains kept. Each entry merges the rows of one CDR3 protein and shows their most common DNA and genes. TCRdb's processing, not the authors', yielded these V and J calls. This sample lists tens of thousands of distinct CDR3 sequences; around 8.4% were detected once. The ten largest account for 4.2% of the sample.

Sample: whole blood. This TCR derives from an adult who was a healthcare worker with PCR-confirmed SARS-CoV-2 infection or an uninfected control (not recorded which). The chain is made from TRBV20-1 and TRBJ2-5; no confident D gene assignment can be made. The CDR3 in this case is CSARRLDQETQYF. The sequence in DNA is TGCAGTGCTAGGCGTCTGGATCAAGAGACCCAGTACTTC.